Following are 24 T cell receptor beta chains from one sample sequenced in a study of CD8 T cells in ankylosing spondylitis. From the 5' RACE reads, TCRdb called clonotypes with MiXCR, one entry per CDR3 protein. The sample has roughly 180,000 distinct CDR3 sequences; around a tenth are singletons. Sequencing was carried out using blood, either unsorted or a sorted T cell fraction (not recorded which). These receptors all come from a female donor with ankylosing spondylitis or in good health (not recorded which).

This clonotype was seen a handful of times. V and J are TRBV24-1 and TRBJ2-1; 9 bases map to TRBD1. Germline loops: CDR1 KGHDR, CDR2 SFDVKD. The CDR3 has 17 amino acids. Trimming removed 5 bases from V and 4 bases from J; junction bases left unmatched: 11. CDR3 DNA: TGTGCCACCAGTGGCAATCCGGGACAGGGATTATACAATGAGCAGTTCTTC. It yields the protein CATSGNPGQGLYNEQFF.

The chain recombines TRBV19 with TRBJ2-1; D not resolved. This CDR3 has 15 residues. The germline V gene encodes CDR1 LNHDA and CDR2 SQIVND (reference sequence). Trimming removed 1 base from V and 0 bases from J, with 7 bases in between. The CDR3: CASSIAMSSYNEQFF. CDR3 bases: TGTGCCAGTAGTATAGCAATGAGCTCCTACAATGAGCAGTTCTTC.

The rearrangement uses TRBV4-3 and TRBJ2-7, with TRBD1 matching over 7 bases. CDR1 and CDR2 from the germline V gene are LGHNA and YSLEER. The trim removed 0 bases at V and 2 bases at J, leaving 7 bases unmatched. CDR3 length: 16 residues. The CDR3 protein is CASSQDNRDRAYEQYF. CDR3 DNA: TGCGCCAGCAGCCAAGATAATAGGGACAGAGCCTACGAGCAGTACTTC.

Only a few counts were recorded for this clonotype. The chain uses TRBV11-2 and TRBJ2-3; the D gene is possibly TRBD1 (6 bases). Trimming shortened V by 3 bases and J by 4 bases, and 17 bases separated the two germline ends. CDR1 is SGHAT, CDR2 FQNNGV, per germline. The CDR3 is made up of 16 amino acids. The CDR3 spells CASSFPDTGWADTQYF. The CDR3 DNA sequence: TGTGCCAGCAGCTTTCCGGATACAGGGTGGGCAGATACGCAGTATTTT.

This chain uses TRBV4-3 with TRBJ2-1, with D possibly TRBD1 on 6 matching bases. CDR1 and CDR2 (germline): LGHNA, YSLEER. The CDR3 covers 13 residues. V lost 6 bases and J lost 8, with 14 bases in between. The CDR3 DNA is TGCGCCAGCAGTATACAGGGATGGGATGAGCAGTTCTTC. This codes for CASSIQGWDEQFF.

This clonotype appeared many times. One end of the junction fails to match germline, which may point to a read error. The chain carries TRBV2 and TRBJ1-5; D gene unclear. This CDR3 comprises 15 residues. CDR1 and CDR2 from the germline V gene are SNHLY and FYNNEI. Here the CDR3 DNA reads TGTGCCAGCAGCGAAGGTGACATTAGCGATCAGCCCCAGCATTTT. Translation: CASSEGDISDQPQHF.

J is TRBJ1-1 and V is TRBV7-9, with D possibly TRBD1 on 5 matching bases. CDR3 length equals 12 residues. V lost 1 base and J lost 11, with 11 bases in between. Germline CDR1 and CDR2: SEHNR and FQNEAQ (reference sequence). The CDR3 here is CASSLGRGSAFF. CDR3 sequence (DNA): TGTGCCAGCAGCTTAGGAAGGGGAAGCGCTTTCTTT.

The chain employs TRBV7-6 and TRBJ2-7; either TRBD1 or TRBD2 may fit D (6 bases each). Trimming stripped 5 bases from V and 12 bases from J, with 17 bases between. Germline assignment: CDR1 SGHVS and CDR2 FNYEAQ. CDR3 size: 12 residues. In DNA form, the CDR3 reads TGTGCCAGCAGCGTCTTAGGGGGGAGTGGGTACTTC. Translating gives CASSVLGGSGYF.

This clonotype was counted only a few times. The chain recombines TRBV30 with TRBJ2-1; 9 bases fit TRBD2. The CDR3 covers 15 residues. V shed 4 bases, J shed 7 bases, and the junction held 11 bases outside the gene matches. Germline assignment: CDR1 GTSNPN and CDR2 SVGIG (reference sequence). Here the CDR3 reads CAWTLGGGRGNEQFF. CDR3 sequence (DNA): TGTGCCTGGACCCTCGGGGGCGGGAGGGGTAATGAGCAGTTCTTC.

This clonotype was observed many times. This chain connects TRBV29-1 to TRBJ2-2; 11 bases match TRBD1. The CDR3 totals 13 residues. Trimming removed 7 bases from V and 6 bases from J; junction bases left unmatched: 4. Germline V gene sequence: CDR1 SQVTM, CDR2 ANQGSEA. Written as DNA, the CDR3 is TGCAGCGCCAGGGACAGGGGGGCCGGGGAGCTGTTTTTT. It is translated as CSARDRGAGELFF.

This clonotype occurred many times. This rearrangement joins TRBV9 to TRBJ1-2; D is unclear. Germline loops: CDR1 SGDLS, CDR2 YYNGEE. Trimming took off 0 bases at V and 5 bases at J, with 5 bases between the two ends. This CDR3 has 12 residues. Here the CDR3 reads CASSVGGYGYTF. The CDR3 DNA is TGTGCCAGCAGCGTAGGGGGATATGGCTACACCTTC.

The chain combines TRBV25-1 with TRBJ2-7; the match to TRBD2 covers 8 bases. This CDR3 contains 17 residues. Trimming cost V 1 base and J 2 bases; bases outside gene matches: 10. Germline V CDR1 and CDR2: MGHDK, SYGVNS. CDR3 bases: TGTGCCAGCAGTGAATTACCCGTGGCGGGAGGCCCCTACGAGCAGTACTTC. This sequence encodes CASSELPVAGGPYEQYF.

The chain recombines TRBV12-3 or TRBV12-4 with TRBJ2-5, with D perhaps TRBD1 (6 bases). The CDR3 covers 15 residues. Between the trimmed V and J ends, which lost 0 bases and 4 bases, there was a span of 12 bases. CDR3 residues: CASSLAITGRETQYF. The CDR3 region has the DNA TGTGCCAGCAGTTTAGCTATTACAGGGAGAGAGACCCAGTACTTC.

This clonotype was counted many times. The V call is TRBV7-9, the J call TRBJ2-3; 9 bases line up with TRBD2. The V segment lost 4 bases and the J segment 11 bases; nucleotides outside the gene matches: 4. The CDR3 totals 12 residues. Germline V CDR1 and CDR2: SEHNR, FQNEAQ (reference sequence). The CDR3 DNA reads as TGTGCCAGCAGCTCCCTAGCGGGGAGGCAGTATTTT. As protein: CASSSLAGRQYF.

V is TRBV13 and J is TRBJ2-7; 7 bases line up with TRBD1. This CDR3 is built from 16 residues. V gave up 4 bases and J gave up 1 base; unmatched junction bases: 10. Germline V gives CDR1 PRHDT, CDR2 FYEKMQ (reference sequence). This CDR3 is CASSSRQGSESYEQYF. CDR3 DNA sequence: TGTGCCAGCAGCTCCCGACAGGGTTCAGAGTCCTACGAGCAGTACTTC.

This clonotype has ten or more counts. The CDR3 DNA reads as TGCGCCAGCAGCCAAGATTGGAGGGCTGATTCACCCCTCCACTTT. It codes for CASSQDWRADSPLHF. The chain links TRBV4-3 to TRBJ1-6; no clear D. V lost 0 bases and J lost 8, with 11 bases in between. Germline V lookup: CDR1 LGHNA, CDR2 YSLEER. The CDR3 has 15 residues.

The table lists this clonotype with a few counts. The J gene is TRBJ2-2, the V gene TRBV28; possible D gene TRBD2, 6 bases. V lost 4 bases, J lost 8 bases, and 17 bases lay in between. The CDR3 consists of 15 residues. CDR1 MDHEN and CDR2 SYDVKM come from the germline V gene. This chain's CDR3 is CASSWGDVRGGELFF. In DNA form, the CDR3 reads TGTGCCAGCAGTTGGGGGGACGTCCGGGGAGGGGAGCTGTTTTTT. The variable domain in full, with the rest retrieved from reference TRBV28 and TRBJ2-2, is DVKVTQSSRYLVKRTGEKVFLECVQDMDHENMFWYRQDPGLGLRLIYFSYDVKMKEKGDIPEGYSVSREKKERFSLILESASTNQTSMYLCASSWGDVRGGELFFGEGSRLTVL.

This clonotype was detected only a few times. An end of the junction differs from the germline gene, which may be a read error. CDR3 region: CASSQDFGAFYEQSF. Here the CDR3 DNA reads TGCGCCAGCAGCCAGGACTTCGGGGCGTTCTACGAGCAGTCCTTC. V is TRBV4-3 and J is TRBJ2-7; D is perhaps TRBD1 or TRBD2 (5 bases each). Germline values: CDR1 LGHNA, CDR2 YSLEER. This CDR3 is built from 15 residues.

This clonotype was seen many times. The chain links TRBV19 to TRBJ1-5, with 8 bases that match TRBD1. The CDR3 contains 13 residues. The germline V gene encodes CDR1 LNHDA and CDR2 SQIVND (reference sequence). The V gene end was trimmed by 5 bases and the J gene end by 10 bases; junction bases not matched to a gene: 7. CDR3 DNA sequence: TGTGCCAGTAGTGGGCCGGGACAGGCACCCCAGCATTTT. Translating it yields CASSGPGQAPQHF.

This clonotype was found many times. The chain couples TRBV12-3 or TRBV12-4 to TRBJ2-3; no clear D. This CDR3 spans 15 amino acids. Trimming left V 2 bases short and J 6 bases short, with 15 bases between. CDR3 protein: CASSLRVFGSDTQYF. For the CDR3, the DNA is TGTGCCAGCAGTTTAAGGGTCTTCGGATCCGATACGCAGTATTTT.

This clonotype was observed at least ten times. CDR3 in DNA: TGTGCCAGCAGCCAAGATCGTCCCGGGGCTAGCACAGATACGCAGTATTTT. It specifies CASSQDRPGASTDTQYF. The rearrangement links TRBV4-2 to TRBJ2-3; the D gene could be TRBD1 or TRBD2 (5 bases each). Between the trimmed V and J ends, which lost 0 bases and 0 bases, there was a span of 13 bases. The length of the CDR3 is 17 residues. In germline, CDR1 is LGHNA, CDR2 YNFKEQ.

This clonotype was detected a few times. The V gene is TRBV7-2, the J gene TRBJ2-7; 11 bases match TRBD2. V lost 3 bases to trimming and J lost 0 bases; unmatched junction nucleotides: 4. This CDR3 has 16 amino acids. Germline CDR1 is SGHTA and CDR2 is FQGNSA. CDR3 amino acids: CASSFSLAGGSYEQYF. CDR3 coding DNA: TGTGCCAGCAGCTTCAGCCTAGCGGGAGGCTCCTACGAGCAGTACTTC.

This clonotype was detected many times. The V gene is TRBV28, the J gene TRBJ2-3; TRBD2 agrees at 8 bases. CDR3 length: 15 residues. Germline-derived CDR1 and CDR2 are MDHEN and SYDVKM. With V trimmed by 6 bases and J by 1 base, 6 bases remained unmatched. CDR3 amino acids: CASSRPTSGTDTQYF. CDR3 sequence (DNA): TGTGCCAGCAGCCGCCCGACTAGCGGCACAGATACGCAGTATTTT.

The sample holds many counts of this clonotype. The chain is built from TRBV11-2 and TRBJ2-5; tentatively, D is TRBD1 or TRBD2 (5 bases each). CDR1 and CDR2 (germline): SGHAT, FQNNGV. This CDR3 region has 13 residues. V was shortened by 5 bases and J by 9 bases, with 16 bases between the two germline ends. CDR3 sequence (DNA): TGTGCCAGCAGCCCCCCGGTGTTGGGGGCCCAGTACTTC. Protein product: CASSPPVLGAQYF.